The 19 T cell receptor beta chains below come from one sample, sequenced in a study of cytomegalovirus exposure and HLA in healthy donors. Vbeta (60) and Jbeta (13) primers were used in the PCR. The data were produced by immunoSEQ multiplex PCR, yet TCRdb's version contains in-frame clones alone and is incomplete. Among about 120,000 clones listed, 75% to 85% were seen once. Sequencing input: PBMCs. These receptors originate from a man aged 35-49 years in good health and CMV-seronegative.

The gene calls are TRBV25-1 and TRBJ2-3; maybe TRBD1 (5 bases). V gave up 4 bases and J gave up 2 bases, with 7 bases separating them. The CDR3 contains 13 residues. Germline loops: CDR1 MGHDK, CDR2 SYGVNS. DNA of the CDR3: TGTGCCAGCAGTGGGGGCGTCACAGATACGCAGTATTTT. Residues: CASSGGVTDTQYF.

J is TRBJ2-1 and V is TRBV18; D possibly corresponds to TRBD2 (6 bases). The germline V gene encodes CDR1 KGHSH and CDR2 LQKENI. The CDR3 sequence is 13 residues long. Between the trimmed V and J ends, which lost 2 bases and 10 bases, there was a span of 12 bases. As DNA, the CDR3 is TGTGCCAGCTCACCATTGGAGGGTAACGAGCAGTTCTTC. It codes for CASSPLEGNEQFF.

The genes are TRBV28 and TRBJ2-1; possible D gene TRBD2, 5 bases. Per germline, CDR1 MDHEN and CDR2 SYDVKM. V lost 6 bases and J lost 0, with 9 bases in between. The CDR3 is 14 amino acids. Written as DNA, the CDR3 is TGTGCCAGCAGGGTGGCGGGCTCCTACAATGAGCAGTTCTTC. Protein sequence: CASRVAGSYNEQFF.

J is TRBJ1-4 and V is TRBV7-9; 10 positions agree with TRBD1. This CDR3 spans 14 amino acids. The V gene end was trimmed by 6 bases and the J gene end by 6 bases; junction bases not matched to a gene: 4. In germline, CDR1 is SEHNR, CDR2 FQNEAQ (reference sequence). The CDR3 DNA sequence: TGTGCCAGCAGACCCGGGACAGGGGATGAAAAACTGTTTTTT. This gives the protein CASRPGTGDEKLFF.

The V gene is TRBV5-1, the J gene TRBJ2-1, with TRBD2 matching over 10 bases. The germline V gene has CDR1 SGHRS and CDR2 YFSETQ. The J segment lost 7 bases and the V segment lost 7 bases, leaving 11 bases of the junction unmatched. The CDR3 is 15 amino acids. CDR3 loop: CASPRPGLAINEQFF. CDR3 sequence (DNA): TGCGCCAGCCCCCGACCGGGACTAGCGATTAATGAGCAGTTCTTC.

This clone has only a few counts. The chain has TRBV19 and TRBJ2-5; 12 positions agree with TRBD2. Germline lookup yields CDR1 LNHDA and CDR2 SQIVND (reference sequence). The CDR3 runs 16 residues. V lost 4 bases to trimming and J lost 5 bases; unmatched junction nucleotides: 8. The CDR3 DNA reads TGTGCCAGTAGTACCCAGACTAGCGGGGGTGGGGAGACCCAGTACTTC. It codes for CASSTQTSGGGETQYF.

V is TRBV9 and J is TRBJ2-5; TRBD2 is a possible D gene (6 bases). V lost 2 bases to trimming and J lost 5 bases, with 10 bases between them. Germline lookup yields CDR1 SGDLS and CDR2 YYNGEE. CDR3 length equals 13 residues. CDR3 sequence reads: CASSVRGGETQYF. The CDR3 DNA is TGTGCCAGCAGCGTGCGGGGTGGGGAGACCCAGTACTTC.

The table lists this clone with a count of one. The J gene is TRBJ1-2, the V gene TRBV5-6; 8 nucleotides match TRBD1. Germline CDR1 reads SGHDT; CDR2 reads YYEEEE. CDR3 length: 15 amino acids. The V gene end was trimmed by 5 bases and the J gene end by 4 bases; junction bases not matched to a gene: 10. CDR3 coding DNA: TGTGCCAGCAGACCAGGACAGGGAAAAAGCTATGGCTACACCTTC. Protein: CASRPGQGKSYGYTF.

Of note for this clone: The sample holds other DNA sequences that translate to the same CDR3. The V gene is TRBV5-1, the J gene TRBJ1-5, with no clear D. V dropped 1 base and J dropped 2 bases, with 4 bases sitting between them. CDR3 length: 13 residues. The germline gives CDR1 SGHRS, CDR2 YFSETQ. DNA of the CDR3: TGCGCCAGCAGCTTGCAGGGCAATCAGCCCCAGCATTTT. Translating gives CASSLQGNQPQHF.

V gene TRBV7-8 combines with J gene TRBJ1-4; the match to TRBD1 covers 8 bases. V was pared by 4 bases and J by 8 bases, with 9 bases of the junction left unmatched. CDR3 length: 15 residues. Germline CDR1 reads SGHVS; CDR2 reads FQNEAQ. CDR3 nucleotides: TGTGCCAGCAGCTCGCCAGGGGGCGCGAGAGAAAAACTGTTTTTT. This sequence encodes CASSSPGGAREKLFF.

This chain uses TRBV5-4 with TRBJ2-5, with D possibly being TRBD2 (6 bases). CDR3 length equals 16 residues. Germline lookup yields CDR1 SGHNT and CDR2 YYREEE (reference sequence). V lost 0 bases and J lost 9, with 21 bases in between. For the CDR3, the DNA is TGTGCCAGCAGCTTGGCCGGTATCAGCGGGCTTAGGGCCCAGTACTTC. Protein product: CASSLAGISGLRAQYF.

The chain employs TRBV27 and TRBJ1-1, with 8 bases fitting TRBD1. Trimming took 5 bases from V and 11 from J; bases not matched to a gene: 7. This CDR3 spans 12 amino acids. The V gene's germline CDR1 is MNHEY and CDR2 SMNVEV (reference sequence). The chain's CDR3 is CASSGQGREAFF. CDR3 coding DNA: TGTGCCAGCAGTGGACAGGGACGTGAGGCTTTCTTT.

The gene calls are TRBV29-1 and TRBJ1-1; the D gene is possibly TRBD1 (6 bases). This CDR3 is built from 14 residues. Germline values: CDR1 SQVTM, CDR2 ANQGSEA. Between the trimmed V and J ends, which lost 3 bases and 1 base, there was a span of 12 bases. Here the CDR3 DNA reads TGCAGCGTTGAGTTGGACAGAAGGAACACTGAAGCTTTCTTT. Translating it yields CSVELDRRNTEAFF.

The chain combines TRBV5-1 with TRBJ1-4; possibly TRBD1 for D (5 bases). CDR1 is SGHRS and CDR2 is YFSETQ in the germline V gene. Trimming shortened V by 1 base and J by 7 bases, and 17 bases separated the two germline ends. The CDR3 loop spans 16 amino acids. Here the CDR3 DNA reads TGCGCCAGCAGCTTGACCGTCGTGGGGCGCGGTGAAAAACTGTTTTTT. Translated: CASSLTVVGRGEKLFF.

This clone occurred a few times. This chain connects TRBV19 to TRBJ1-2; 8 bases map to TRBD1. Germline V gives CDR1 LNHDA, CDR2 SQIVND (reference sequence). The CDR3 length is 12 residues. The V segment lost 6 bases and the J segment 8 bases; nucleotides outside the gene matches: 5. DNA for the CDR3: TGTGCCAGTAGGACAGGGGTCGGAGGCTACACCTTC. Translating gives CASRTGVGGYTF.

This rearrangement joins TRBV10-3 to TRBJ1-2; unclear D gene. Trimming took 2 bases from V and 5 from J, leaving 6 bases between them. The length of the CDR3 is 12 residues. Germline V lookup: CDR1 ENHRY, CDR2 SYGVKD. CDR3 coding DNA: TGTGCCATCAGTGAGCGGGGATATGGCTACACCTTC. This translates into CAISERGYGYTF.

This chain's CDR3 is CASSPQLLGELFF. CDR3 DNA sequence: TGTGCCAGCAGTCCCCAGTTGCTTGGGGAGCTGTTTTTT. The chain recombines TRBV28 with TRBJ2-2, with D uncertain. This CDR3 has 13 amino acids. The germline CDR1 and CDR2 sequences are MDHEN and SYDVKM. Deletions cut 5 bases from V and 8 bases from J, with 12 bases between.

The chain combines TRBV7-6 with TRBJ1-1; 8 bases are shared with TRBD1. V was clipped by 4 bases and J by 7 bases; unmatched bases: 5. Germline assignment: CDR1 SGHVS and CDR2 FNYEAQ. The CDR3 runs to 13 residues. The CDR3 nucleotides are TGTGCCAGCAGCTCGGGACAGGCAGGTGAAGCTTTCTTT. Amino acids: CASSSGQAGEAFF. Drawing the rest from reference TRBV7-6 and TRBJ1-1, the complete variable domain is GAGVSQSPRYKVTKRGQDVALRCDPISGHVSLYWYRQALGQGPEFLTYFNYEAQQDKSGLPNDRFSAERPEGSISTLTIQRTEQRDSAMYRCASSSGQAGEAFFGQGTRLTVV.

The V call is TRBV19, the J call TRBJ2-7, with D tentatively TRBD2 (6 bases). The ends were cut back, 4 bases at V and 2 bases at J, with 12 bases in the middle. Germline CDR1 and CDR2: LNHDA and SQIVND (reference sequence). The CDR3 is 14 amino acids. The CDR3, as DNA: TGTGCCAGTAGTACGACCCCGGGAGCCTACGAGCAGTACTTC. Amino acids: CASSTTPGAYEQYF.